The rows below give T cell receptor beta chains drawn from one sample of a study of shared clonotypes between healthy human individuals. Only in-frame clones appear in the TCRdb table, and some are missing; sequencing was by immunoSEQ multiplex PCR. Of hundreds of thousands of clones listed, roughly 96% are singletons. Sequenced input: naive CD8+ T cells sorted from blood. The receptors were gathered from a woman younger than 45 in good health. CDR3s include the opening cysteine and the closing phenylalanine or tryptophan. Each record gives: J gene, V gene, clone size, CDR3 protein. Clone size is given for some rows only: seen once, a few or many times, or a class if the clone is expanded.

TRBJ2-5	TRBV6-5	.	CASRVDTGQETQYF
TRBJ1-1	TRBV7-8	.	CASKQPNTEAFF
TRBJ1-1	TRBV28	.	CASSFKLNTEAFF
TRBJ1-2	TRBV10-3	.	CATRAGEVNYGYTF
TRBJ2-1	TRBV2	.	CASSDKAFGGASYNEQFF
TRBJ2-7	TRBV6-1	once	CASSVGQGRSYEQYF
TRBJ1-3	TRBV2	.	CASSEFGGNTIYF
TRBJ2-7	TRBV28	.	CASSFVRGTGDEQYF
TRBJ1-1	TRBV27	.	CASSLSGTGNTEAFF
TRBJ2-7	TRBV28	.	CASSGAGVYEQYF
TRBJ2-1	TRBV2	.	CASSDSVNNEQFF
TRBJ1-1	TRBV15	once	CATSRVTGLNTEAFF
TRBJ2-7	TRBV30	.	CAWSAGLAGAYEQYF
TRBJ2-4	TRBV7-9	once	CASSSTGTSGKDIQYF
TRBJ2-7	TRBV27	.	CASSFAGDLYEQYF
TRBJ1-5	TRBV28	.	CASSFHPGGNQPQHF
TRBJ2-7	TRBV28	once	CASSLVEGGISNEQYF
TRBJ1-1	TRBV27	.	CASSSAREAFF
TRBJ2-1	TRBV6-1	.	CASSPTGLAEFF